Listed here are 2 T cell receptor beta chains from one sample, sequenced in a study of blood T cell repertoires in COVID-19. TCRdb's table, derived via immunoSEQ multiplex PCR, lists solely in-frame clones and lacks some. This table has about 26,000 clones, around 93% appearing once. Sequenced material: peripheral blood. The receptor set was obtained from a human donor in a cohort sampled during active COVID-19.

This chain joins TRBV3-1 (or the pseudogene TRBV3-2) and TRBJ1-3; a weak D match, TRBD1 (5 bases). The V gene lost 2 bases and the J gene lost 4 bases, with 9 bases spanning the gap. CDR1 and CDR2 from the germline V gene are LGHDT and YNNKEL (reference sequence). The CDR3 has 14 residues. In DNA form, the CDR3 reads TGTGCCAGCAGCCAACCCGGACACGGAAACACCATATATTTT. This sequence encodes CASSQPGHGNTIYF.

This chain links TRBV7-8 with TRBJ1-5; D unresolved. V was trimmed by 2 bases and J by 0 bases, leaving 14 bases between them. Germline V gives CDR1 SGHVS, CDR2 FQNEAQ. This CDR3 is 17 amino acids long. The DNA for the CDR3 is TGTGCCAGCAGCTTATCAGGTCATGGAGGTAGCAATCAGCCCCAGCATTTT. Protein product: CASSLSGHGGSNQPQHF.